This TCR beta chain was documented in a study of blood T cell repertoires in COVID-19. Study at large: Sources were T cells, B-cell-depleted T cells, or PBMCs; the material itself was cDNA or gDNA.

Profiling relied on immunoSEQ multiplex PCR, and the TCRdb table lists in-frame clones only, not all of them. The top ten clones hold under 1.5% of a sample with about 200,000 clones, about 92% of them seen once. Comment on this clone: One end of the junction varies from germline; a read error may be responsible.

The source of this sequence is a man aged 25 to 40 with acute or convalescent COVID-19. The specimen was peripheral blood.

For the CDR3, the DNA is TGTGCCAGCAGTTACTCCAGCGGTAGGAAGTCCTCCGAGCAGTACTTC. Translating it yields CASSYSSGRKSSEQYF. The genes are TRBV6-5 and TRBJ2-7; a weak D match, TRBD2 (5 bases). CDR3 length equals 16 residues. Looked up from germline, CDR1 is MNHEY and CDR2 is SVGAGI.